The following is a T cell receptor beta chain sequence with its context. Its antigen is currently unknown. The entry originates in a study of cytomegalovirus exposure and HLA in healthy donors. Whole-study results and caveats: The dataset shows that most TCR sequences were rare, while some public TCRs occurred in many donors. Reports described diagnosis of cytomegalovirus status by the classifier as highly specific and sensitive.

Only in-frame clones appear in the TCRdb table, and some are missing; sequencing was by immunoSEQ multiplex PCR. The sample has roughly 300,000 clones, roughly 87% seen once; the top ten hold approximately 1.1%. This receptor was taken from a woman aged 25-40 years in good health and CMV-seropositive. Input material: PBMCs.

The CDR3 coding sequence is TGTGCCAGCAGCCCCGGGGCAGGGGAGGCAGATACGCAGTATTTT. Translated, it gives CASSPGAGEADTQYF. The V gene is TRBV5-4, the J gene TRBJ2-3; the D call may be TRBD1 or TRBD2 (6 bases each). Germline values: CDR1 SGHNT, CDR2 YYREEE (reference sequence). V gave up 4 bases and J gave up 4 bases, with 16 bases separating them. The CDR3 runs 15 residues.